A selection of T cell receptor beta chains follows, all from one sample in a study of T cell responses to AZD1222 COVID-19 vaccine. The table came from immunoSEQ multiplex PCR; TCRdb's copy has only in-frame clones and leaves some out. The sample records about 150,000 clones, around 93% being singletons. The source material was peripheral blood, sampled 28 days after the second AZD1222 dose. The receptors derive from an adult who received the AZD1222 COVID-19 vaccine. The CDR3 runs from the conserved cysteine through the conserved F or W. Fields, in order: clone size, J gene, V gene, D gene, CDR3 protein, CDR3 DNA. The D gene is left open where the match is weak. Only part of the rows carry a size: once, few, many, or a class if the clone is expanded.

once TRBJ2-3 TRBV4-3 . CASSQDLPQWGRTDTQYF TGCGCCAGCAGCCAAGATCTTCCCCAGTGGGGTCGCACAGATACGCAGTATTTT
. TRBJ2-2 TRBV3-1/TRBV3-2 . CASSHRVPGELFF TGTGCCAGCAGTCACAGGGTCCCCGGGGAGCTGTTTTTT
. TRBJ1-5 TRBV19 . CASTPYGTYSNQPQHF TGTGCCAGTACCCCCTACGGGACGTATAGCAATCAGCCCCAGCATTTT
. TRBJ1-2 TRBV9 TRBD1 CASSAQGTPYYGYTF TGTGCCAGCAGCGCACAGGGGACTCCCTACTATGGCTACACCTTC
. TRBJ2-1 TRBV25-1 . CASSDTLYNEQFF TGTGCCAGCAGTGATACACTTTACAATGAGCAGTTCTTC
. TRBJ2-2 TRBV28 TRBD2 CASTHGLAGDWTGELFF TGTGCCAGCACCCATGGGCTAGCGGGAGATTGGACCGGGGAGCTGTTTTTT
once TRBJ1-1 TRBV28 . CASSLGHTEAFF TGTGCCAGCAGTTTAGGGCACACTGAAGCTTTCTTT
. TRBJ1-5 TRBV6-1 . CASSEWEGGNQPQHF TGTGCCAGCAGTGAATGGGAAGGGGGCAATCAGCCCCAGCATTTT
. TRBJ1-5 TRBV7-2 TRBD1 CASSLGTGGVQPQHF TGTGCCAGCAGCCTAGGGACAGGGGGCGTTCAGCCCCAGCATTTT
once TRBJ1-5 TRBV20-1 . CSASHGRIFNQPQHF TGCAGTGCTAGTCATGGACGGATTTTCAATCAGCCCCAGCATTTT
. TRBJ2-1 TRBV14 . CASSQGVAVYYNEQFF TGTGCCAGCAGCCAAGGGGTAGCGGTTTACTACAATGAGCAGTTCTTC
. TRBJ1-1 TRBV9 . CASSRMNTEAFF TGTGCCAGCAGCCGGATGAACACTGAAGCTTTCTTT
. TRBJ2-6 TRBV6-4 . CASSRGGYGANVLTF TGTGCCAGCAGCCGTGGAGGGTACGGGGCCAACGTCCTGACTTTC
. TRBJ1-2 TRBV5-1 TRBD1 CASSLRTGVSYGYTF TGCGCCAGCAGCTTACGGACAGGGGTTAGCTATGGCTACACCTTC
. TRBJ2-1 TRBV30 TRBD1 CASRDRGLYNEQFF TGTGCCTCCCGCGACAGGGGGCTTTACAATGAGCAGTTCTTC
. TRBJ2-7 TRBV6-5 . CASSYARGETYEQYF TGTGCCAGCAGTTACGCTAGGGGAGAAACCTACGAGCAGTACTTC